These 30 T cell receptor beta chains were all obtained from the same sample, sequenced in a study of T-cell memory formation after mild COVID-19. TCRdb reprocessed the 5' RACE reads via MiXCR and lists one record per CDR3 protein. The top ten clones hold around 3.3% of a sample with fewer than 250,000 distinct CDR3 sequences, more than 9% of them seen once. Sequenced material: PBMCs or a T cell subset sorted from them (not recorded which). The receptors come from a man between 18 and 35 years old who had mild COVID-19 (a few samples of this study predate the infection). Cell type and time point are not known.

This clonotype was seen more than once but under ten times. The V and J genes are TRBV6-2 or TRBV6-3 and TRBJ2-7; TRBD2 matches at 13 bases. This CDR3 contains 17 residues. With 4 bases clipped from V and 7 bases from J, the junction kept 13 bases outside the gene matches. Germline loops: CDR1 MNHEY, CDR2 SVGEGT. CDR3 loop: CASSFSIGLAGEGEQYV. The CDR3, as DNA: TGTGCCAGCAGTTTTTCTATCGGACTAGCGGGGGAAGGAGAGCAGTACGTC.

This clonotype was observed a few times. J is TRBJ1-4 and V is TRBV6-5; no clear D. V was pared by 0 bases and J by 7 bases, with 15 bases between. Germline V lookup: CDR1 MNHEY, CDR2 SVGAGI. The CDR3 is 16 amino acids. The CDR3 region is CASSYSTSGLGEKLFF. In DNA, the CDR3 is TGTGCCAGCAGTTACTCGACGTCCGGTCTAGGTGAAAAACTGTTTTTT.

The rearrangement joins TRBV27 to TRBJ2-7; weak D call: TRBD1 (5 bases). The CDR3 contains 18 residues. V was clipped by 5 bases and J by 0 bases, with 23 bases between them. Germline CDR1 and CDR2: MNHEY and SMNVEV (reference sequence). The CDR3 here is CASSLVPSSRASSYEQYF. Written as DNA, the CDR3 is TGTGCCAGCAGTCTAGTCCCCTCTTCCAGGGCGAGCTCCTACGAGCAGTACTTC.

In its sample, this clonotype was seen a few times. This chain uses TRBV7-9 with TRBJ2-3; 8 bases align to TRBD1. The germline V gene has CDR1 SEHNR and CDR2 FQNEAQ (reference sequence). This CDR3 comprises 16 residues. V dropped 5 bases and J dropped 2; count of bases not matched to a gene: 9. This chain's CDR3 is CASSLRQGRITDTQYF. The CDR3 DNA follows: TGTGCCAGCAGCCTACGACAGGGGCGGATCACAGATACGCAGTATTTT.

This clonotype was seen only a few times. The CDR3 DNA is TGTGCCAGCAGCAGAGCGCACAACAGGGCCCACTATGGCTACACCTTC. It yields the protein CASSRAHNRAHYGYTF. The rearrangement joins TRBV6-5 to TRBJ1-2, with TRBD1 as a possible D gene (6 bases). The V end was cut by 6 bases, the J end by 3 bases, with 20 bases between. Germline CDR1 MNHEY, CDR2 SVGAGI. The CDR3 is made up of 16 amino acids.

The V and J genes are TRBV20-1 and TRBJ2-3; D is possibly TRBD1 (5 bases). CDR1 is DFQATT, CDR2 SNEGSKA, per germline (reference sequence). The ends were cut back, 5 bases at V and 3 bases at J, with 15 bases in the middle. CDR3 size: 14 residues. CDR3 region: CSARIAGKTDTQYF. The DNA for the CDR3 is TGCAGTGCTCGTATCGCAGGGAAGACAGATACGCAGTATTTT.

The CDR3 protein is CASSFNRRGSYNEQFF. The CDR3 bases are TGCGCCAGCAGCTTCAACCGACGGGGCTCCTACAATGAGCAGTTCTTC. The rearrangement links TRBV5-1 to TRBJ2-1; tentatively, D is TRBD2 (5 bases). CDR1 SGHRS and CDR2 YFSETQ come from the germline V gene. The CDR3 covers 16 residues. V was shortened by 2 bases and J by 0 bases, with 12 bases between the two germline ends. Combining the CDR3 with reference TRBV5-1 and TRBJ2-1 gives the whole variable domain KAGVTQTPRYLIKTRGQQVTLSCSPISGHRSVSWYQQTPGQGLQFLFEYFSETQRNKGNFPGRFSGRQFSNSRSEMNVSTLELGDSALYLCASSFNRRGSYNEQFFGPGTRLTVL.

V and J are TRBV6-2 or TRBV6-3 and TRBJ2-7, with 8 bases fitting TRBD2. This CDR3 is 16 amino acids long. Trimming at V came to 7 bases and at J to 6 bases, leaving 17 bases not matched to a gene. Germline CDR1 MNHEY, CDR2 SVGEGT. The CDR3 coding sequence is TGTGCCAGCATGGACGCTCCGAGCGGGGGAGTGGGCGAGCAGTACGTC. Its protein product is CASMDAPSGGVGEQYV.

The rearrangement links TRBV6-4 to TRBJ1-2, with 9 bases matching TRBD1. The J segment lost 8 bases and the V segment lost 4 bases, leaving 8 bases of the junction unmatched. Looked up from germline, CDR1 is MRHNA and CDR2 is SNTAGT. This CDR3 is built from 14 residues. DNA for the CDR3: TGTGCCAGCAGTGCAACCGGGACAGGGTTCGGCTACACCTTC. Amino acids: CASSATGTGFGYTF.

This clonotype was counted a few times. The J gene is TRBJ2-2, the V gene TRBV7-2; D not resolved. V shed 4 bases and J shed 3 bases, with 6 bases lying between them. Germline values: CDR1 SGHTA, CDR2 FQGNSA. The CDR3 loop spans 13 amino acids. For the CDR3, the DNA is TGTGCCAGCAGCTCAGCGTACACCGGGGAGCTGTTTTTT. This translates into CASSSAYTGELFF.

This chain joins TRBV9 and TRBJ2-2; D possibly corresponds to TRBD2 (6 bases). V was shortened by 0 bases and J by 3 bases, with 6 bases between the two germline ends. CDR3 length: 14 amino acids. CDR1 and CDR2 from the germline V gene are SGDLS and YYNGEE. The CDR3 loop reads CASSVGGDTGELFF. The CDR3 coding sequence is TGTGCCAGCAGCGTAGGCGGGGACACCGGGGAGCTGTTTTTT.

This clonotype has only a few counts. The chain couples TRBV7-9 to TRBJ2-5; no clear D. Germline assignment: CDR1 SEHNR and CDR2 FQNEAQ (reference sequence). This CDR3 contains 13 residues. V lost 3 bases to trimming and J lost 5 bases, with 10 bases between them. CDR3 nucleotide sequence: TGTGCCAGCAGCTTTTGGGGTGAGGAGACCCAGTACTTC. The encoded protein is CASSFWGEETQYF.

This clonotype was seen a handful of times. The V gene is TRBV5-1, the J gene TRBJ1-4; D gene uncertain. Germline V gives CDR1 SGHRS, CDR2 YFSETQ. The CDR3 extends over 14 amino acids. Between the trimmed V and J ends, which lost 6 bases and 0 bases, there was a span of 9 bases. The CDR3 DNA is TGCGCCAGCAAACCGGACCCAACTAATGAAAAACTGTTTTTT. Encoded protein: CASKPDPTNEKLFF.

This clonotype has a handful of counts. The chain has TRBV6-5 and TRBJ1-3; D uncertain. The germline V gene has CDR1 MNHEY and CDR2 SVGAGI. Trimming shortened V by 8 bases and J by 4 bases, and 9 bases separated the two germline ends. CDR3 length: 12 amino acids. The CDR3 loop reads CASWKAGNTIYF. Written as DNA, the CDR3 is TGTGCCAGCTGGAAAGCCGGAAACACCATATATTTT.

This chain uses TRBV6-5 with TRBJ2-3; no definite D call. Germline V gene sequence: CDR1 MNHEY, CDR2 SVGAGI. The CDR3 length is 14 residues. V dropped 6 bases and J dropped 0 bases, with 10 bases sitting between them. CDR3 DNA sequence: TGTGCCAGCAGCCTATCGACTAGCACAGATACGCAGTATTTT. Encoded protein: CASSLSTSTDTQYF.

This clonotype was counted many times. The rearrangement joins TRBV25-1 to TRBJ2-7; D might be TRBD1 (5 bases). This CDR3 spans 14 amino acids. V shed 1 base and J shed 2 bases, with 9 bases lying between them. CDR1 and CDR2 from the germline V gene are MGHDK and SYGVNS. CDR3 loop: CASSEWGRTYEQYF. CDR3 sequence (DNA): TGTGCCAGCAGTGAATGGGGCAGGACCTACGAGCAGTACTTC.

CDR3 sequence (DNA): TGCAGTGCTAGAAGTCAGGGAAACTATGGCTACACCTTC. Translating gives CSARSQGNYGYTF. This chain links TRBV20-1 with TRBJ1-2, with D maybe TRBD1 (5 bases). From germline, CDR1 is DFQATT and CDR2 SNEGSKA (reference sequence). The CDR3 is 13 amino acids. Trimming cost V 2 bases and J 2 bases, with 9 bases left between them.

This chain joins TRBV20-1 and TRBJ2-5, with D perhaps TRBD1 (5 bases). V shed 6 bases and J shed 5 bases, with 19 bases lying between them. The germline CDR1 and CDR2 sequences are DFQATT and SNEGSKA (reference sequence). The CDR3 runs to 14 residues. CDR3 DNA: TGCAGTGCCAAGCCCCCGCAGGGTATGGAGACCCAGTACTTC. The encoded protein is CSAKPPQGMETQYF.

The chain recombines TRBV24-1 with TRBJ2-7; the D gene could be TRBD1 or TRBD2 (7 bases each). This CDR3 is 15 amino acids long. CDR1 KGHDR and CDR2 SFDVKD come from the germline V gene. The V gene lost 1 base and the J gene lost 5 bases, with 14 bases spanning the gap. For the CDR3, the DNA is TGTGCCACCAGTGATTTAGGCAGGGGGAGGGACGAGCAGTACGTC. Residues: CATSDLGRGRDEQYV.

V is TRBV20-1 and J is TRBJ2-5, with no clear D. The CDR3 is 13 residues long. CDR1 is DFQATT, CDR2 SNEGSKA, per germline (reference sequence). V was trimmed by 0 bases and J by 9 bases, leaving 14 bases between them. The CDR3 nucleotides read TGCAGTGCTAGAGATCGGTCCCCGAGGTCCCAGTACTTC. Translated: CSARDRSPRSQYF.

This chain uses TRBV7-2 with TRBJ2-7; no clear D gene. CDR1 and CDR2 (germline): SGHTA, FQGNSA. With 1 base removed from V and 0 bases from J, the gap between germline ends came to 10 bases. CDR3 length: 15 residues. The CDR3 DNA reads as TGTGCCAGCAGCTTAGTCACGGACGGCTCCTACGAGCAGTACTTC. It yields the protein CASSLVTDGSYEQYF.

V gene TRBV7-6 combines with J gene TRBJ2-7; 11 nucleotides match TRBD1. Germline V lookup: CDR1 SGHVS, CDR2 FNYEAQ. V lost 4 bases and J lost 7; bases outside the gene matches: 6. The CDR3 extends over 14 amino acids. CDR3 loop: CASSSGQGEGEQYF. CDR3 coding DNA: TGTGCCAGCAGCTCGGGACAGGGGGAGGGGGAGCAGTACTTC.

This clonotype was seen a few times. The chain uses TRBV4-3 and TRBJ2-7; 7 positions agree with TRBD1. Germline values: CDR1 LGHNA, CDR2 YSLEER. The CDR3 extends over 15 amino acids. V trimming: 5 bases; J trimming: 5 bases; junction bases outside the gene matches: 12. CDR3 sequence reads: CASSTQRDSLHEQYF. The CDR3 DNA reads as TGCGCCAGCAGCACACAAAGGGACAGTCTCCACGAGCAGTACTTC.

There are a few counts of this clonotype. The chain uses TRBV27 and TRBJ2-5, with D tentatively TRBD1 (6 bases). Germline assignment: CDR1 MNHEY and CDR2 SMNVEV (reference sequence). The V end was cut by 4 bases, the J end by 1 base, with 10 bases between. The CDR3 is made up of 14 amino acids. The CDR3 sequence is CASSSGEIQETQYF. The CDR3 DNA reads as TGTGCCAGCAGTTCAGGGGAAATCCAAGAGACCCAGTACTTC.

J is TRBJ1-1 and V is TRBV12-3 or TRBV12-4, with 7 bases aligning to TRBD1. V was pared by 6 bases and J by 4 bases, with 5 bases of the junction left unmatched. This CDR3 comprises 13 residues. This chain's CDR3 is CASSRQGFTEAFF. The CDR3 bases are TGTGCCAGCAGCAGACAGGGATTCACTGAAGCTTTCTTT.

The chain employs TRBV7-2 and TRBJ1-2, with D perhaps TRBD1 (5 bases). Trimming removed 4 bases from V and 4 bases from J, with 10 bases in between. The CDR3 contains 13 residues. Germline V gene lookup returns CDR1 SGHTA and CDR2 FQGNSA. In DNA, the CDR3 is TGTGCCAGCAGCTCTGCAGGGCCCTATGGCTACACCTTC. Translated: CASSSAGPYGYTF.

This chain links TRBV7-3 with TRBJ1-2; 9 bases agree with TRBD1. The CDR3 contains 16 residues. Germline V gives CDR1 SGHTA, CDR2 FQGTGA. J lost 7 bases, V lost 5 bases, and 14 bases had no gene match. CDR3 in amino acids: CASSPRPGTGTGGYTF. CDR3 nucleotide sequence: TGTGCCAGCAGCCCACGCCCCGGGACAGGGACTGGTGGCTACACCTTC.

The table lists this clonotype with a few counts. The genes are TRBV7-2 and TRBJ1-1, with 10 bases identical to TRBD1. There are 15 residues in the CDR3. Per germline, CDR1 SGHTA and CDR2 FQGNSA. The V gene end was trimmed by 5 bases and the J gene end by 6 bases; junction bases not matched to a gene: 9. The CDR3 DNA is TGTGCCAGCAGCCCACCGGGACAGGGGCCGCCTGAAGCTTTCTTT. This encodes CASSPPGQGPPEAFF.

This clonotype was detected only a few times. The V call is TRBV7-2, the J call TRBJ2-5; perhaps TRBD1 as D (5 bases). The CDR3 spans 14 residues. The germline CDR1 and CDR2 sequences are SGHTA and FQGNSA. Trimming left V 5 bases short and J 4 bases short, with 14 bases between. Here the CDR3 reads CASSKGPGSETQYF. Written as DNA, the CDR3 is TGTGCCAGCAGCAAAGGCCCAGGGTCAGAGACCCAGTACTTC. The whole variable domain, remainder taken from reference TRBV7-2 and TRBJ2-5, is GAGVSQSPSNKVTEKGKDVELRCDPISGHTALYWYRQSLGQGLEFLIYFQGNSAPDKSGLPSDRFSAERTGGSVSTLTIQRTQQEDSAVYLCASSKGPGSETQYFGPGTRLLVL.

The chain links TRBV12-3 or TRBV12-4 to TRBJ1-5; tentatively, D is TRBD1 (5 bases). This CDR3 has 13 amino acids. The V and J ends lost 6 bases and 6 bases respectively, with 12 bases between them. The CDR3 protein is CASSRQGGQPQHF. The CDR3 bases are TGTGCCAGCAGCCGCCAGGGCGGTCAGCCCCAGCATTTT.